This T cell receptor beta chain was recovered during a study of breast tumors, draining lymph nodes, adjacent tissues. This clonotype was seen many times. One end of the junction is discordant with germline, which a read error may explain. CDR3 size: 15 residues. Per the germline V gene, CDR1 is SSHAT and CDR2 is FNYEAQ (reference sequence). Samples came from axillary lymph nodes draining the breast cancer. TCRdb redid the calling of the multiplex PCR reads with MiXCR, one entry per CDR3 protein. This repertoire shows 200,000 to 300,000 distinct CDR3 sequences, more than 30% found once; its top ten account for more than 1%.

This rearrangement joins TRBV7-7 to TRBJ2-1; a weak D match, TRBD2 (6 bases). The receptor was derived from a female donor with breast cancer. Some clones in this sample may be carry-over from other donors' samples. Sequenced: axillary lymph node tissue. In nucleotides, the CDR3 is TGTGCTAGCAGCTTATCTATAGCGGTACTAAATGAGCAGTTCTTC. Encoded protein: CASSLSIAVLNEQFF.